The clone carrying this TCR beta chain came up many times. This CDR3 comprises 14 residues. The V and J ends lost 9 bases and 1 base respectively, with 13 bases between them. The germline V gene has CDR1 LNHDA and CDR2 SQIVND (reference sequence). The data were taken from a study of blood T cell repertoires in COVID-19. Overall study context: The study drew acute and convalescent COVID-19 samples from the United States, Italy and Spain.

Sequencing was performed with immunoSEQ multiplex PCR; in TCRdb, only in-frame clones are kept and a portion is missing. The sample comprises hundreds of thousands of clones, roughly 90% of which are singletons, and around 6.6% rests with the top ten. This chain links TRBV19 with TRBJ1-5; the D gene is possibly TRBD1 (6 bases). Sequenced input: peripheral blood. The TCR was taken from a woman between 65 and 79 years old with COVID-19, enrolled during active disease. The CDR3: CASYRVGSNQPQHF. CDR3 nucleotides: TGTGCCAGCTACAGGGTGGGCAGCAATCAGCCCCAGCATTTT.